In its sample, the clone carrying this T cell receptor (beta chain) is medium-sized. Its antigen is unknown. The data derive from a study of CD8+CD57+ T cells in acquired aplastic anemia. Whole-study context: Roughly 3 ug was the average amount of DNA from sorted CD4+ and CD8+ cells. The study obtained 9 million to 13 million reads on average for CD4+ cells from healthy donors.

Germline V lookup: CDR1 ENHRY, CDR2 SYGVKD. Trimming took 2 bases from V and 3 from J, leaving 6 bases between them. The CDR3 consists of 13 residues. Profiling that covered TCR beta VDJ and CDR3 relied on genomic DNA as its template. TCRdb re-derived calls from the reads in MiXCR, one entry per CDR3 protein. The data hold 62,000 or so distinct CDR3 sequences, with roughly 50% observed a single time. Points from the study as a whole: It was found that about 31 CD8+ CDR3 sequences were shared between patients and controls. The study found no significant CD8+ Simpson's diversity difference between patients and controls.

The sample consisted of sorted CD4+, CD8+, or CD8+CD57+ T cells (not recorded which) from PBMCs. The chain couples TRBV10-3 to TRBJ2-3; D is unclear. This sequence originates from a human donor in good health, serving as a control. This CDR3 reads CAISETLTDTQYF. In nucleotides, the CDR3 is TGTGCCATCAGTGAGACGCTAACAGATACGCAGTATTTT.